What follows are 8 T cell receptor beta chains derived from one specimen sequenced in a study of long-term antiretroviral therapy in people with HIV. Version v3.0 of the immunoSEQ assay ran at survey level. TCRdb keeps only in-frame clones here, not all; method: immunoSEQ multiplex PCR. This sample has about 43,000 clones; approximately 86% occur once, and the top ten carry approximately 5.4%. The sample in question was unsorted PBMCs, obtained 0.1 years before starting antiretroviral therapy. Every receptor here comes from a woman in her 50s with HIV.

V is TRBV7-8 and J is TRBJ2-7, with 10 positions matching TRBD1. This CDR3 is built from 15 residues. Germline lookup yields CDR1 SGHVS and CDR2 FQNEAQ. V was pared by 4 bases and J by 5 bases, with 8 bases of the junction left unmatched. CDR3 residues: CASSSWTGGNNEQYF. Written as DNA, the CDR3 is TGTGCCAGCAGCTCTTGGACAGGGGGGAATAACGAGCAGTACTTC.

CDR3 nucleotides: TGCGCCAGCAGTCCACCTAGGACAGGGGGGGCCGAGCAGTACTTC. Its protein is CASSPPRTGGAEQYF. This rearrangement joins TRBV4-1 to TRBJ2-7; 10 bases are a match to TRBD1. Trimming cost V 6 bases and J 6 bases; bases outside gene matches: 11. Germline lookup yields CDR1 MGHRA and CDR2 YSYEKL. The CDR3 has 15 residues.

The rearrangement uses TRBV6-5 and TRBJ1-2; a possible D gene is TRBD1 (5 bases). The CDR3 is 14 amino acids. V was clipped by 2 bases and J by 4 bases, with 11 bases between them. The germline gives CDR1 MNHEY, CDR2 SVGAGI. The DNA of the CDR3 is TGTGCCAGCAGTTACGAAGGGGCTTTCTATGGCTACACCTTC. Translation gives CASSYEGAFYGYTF.

CDR3 sequence reads: CASSEVGGSSYEQYF. CDR3 coding DNA: TGTGCCAGCAGTGAAGTCGGGGGCAGCTCCTACGAGCAGTACTTC. V gene TRBV6-1 combines with J gene TRBJ2-7, with D perhaps given as TRBD1 or TRBD2 (6 bases each). This CDR3 has 15 amino acids. Trimming cost V 1 base and J 0 bases, with 10 bases left between them. The germline V gene encodes CDR1 MNHNS and CDR2 SASEGT.

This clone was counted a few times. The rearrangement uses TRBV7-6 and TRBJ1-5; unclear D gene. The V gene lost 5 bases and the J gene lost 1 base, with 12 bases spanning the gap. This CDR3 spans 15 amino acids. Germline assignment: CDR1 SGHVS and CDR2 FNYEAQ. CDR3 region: CASSQGLSSNQPQHF. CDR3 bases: TGTGCCAGCAGCCAAGGACTGTCGAGCAATCAGCCCCAGCATTTT.

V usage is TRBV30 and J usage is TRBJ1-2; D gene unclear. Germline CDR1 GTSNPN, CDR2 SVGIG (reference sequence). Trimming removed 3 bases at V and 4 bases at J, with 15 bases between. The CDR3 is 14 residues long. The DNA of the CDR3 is TGTGCCTGGAGCGTACCGCCGGACCTCTATGGCTACACCTTC. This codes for CAWSVPPDLYGYTF.

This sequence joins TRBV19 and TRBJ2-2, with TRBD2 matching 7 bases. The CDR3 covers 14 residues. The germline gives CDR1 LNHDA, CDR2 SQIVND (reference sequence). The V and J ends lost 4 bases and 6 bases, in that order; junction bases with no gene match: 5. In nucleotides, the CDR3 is TGTGCCAGTAGTAGGGGGGGAACGGCCGGGGAGCTGTTTTTT. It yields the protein CASSRGGTAGELFF.

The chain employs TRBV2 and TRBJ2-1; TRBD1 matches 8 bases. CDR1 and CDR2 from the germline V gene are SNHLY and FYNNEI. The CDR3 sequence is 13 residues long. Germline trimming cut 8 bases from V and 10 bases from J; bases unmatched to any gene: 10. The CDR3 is CASSGTGFSEQFF. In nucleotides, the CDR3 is TGTGCCAGCTCCGGGACAGGCTTCTCCGAGCAGTTCTTC.